These T cell receptor beta chains were read from a single sample in a study of blood T cell repertoires in COVID-19. Profiled with immunoSEQ multiplex PCR; TCRdb holds only in-frame clones, not every one. This table has roughly 200,000 clones, about nine tenths appearing once. Material for sequencing was PBMCs or T cells enriched from blood (not recorded which). These receptors originate from a woman younger than 45 who had recovered from COVID-19. CDR3s include the opening cysteine and the closing phenylalanine or tryptophan. D genes are given only for firm matches. Rows may omit the clone size; those that give it use once, few, many or a size class.

J: TRBJ1-5; D: TRBD1; V: TRBV18; size: .; DNA: TGTGCCAGCTCACCTGGGACAGGTAATCAGCCCCAGCATTTT; CDR3: CASSPGTGNQPQHF
J: TRBJ1-5; D: TRBD1; V: TRBV6-6; size: few; DNA: TGTGCCAGCAGCCTCGGGACAGGGAGGCTAAATACGATGAGCAATCAGCCCCAGCATTTT; CDR3: CASSLGTGRLNTMSNQPQHF
J: TRBJ1-2; D: TRBD1; V: TRBV12-3/TRBV12-4; size: .; DNA: TGTGCCAGCAGGTTCCGGACAGGGGATGGCTACACCTTC; CDR3: CASRFRTGDGYTF
J: TRBJ1-2; D: TRBD1; V: TRBV12-3/TRBV12-4; size: .; DNA: TGTGCCAGCAGGACAGGGTTGGACTATGGCTACACCTTC; CDR3: CASRTGLDYGYTF
J: TRBJ2-1; D: TRBD2; V: TRBV4-1; size: .; DNA: TGCGCCAGCAGCAGTATAGCGGGGGGGGCCTACAATGAGCAGTTCTTC; CDR3: CASSSIAGGAYNEQFF
J: TRBJ1-2; D: TRBD1; V: TRBV18; size: .; DNA: TGTGCCAGCTCACCGGGACAGGAAAACTATGGCTACACCTTC; CDR3: CASSPGQENYGYTF
J: TRBJ2-5; D: TRBD2; V: TRBV15; size: .; DNA: TGTGCCACCAGCAGAGATCGGGGGGGCCCGACAGAGACCCAGTACTTC; CDR3: CATSRDRGGPTETQYF
J: TRBJ2-7; D: .; V: TRBV3-1/TRBV3-2; size: .; DNA: TGTGCCAGCAGCCAAGCCCCGACAGCATCCTACGAGCAGTACTTC; CDR3: CASSQAPTASYEQYF
J: TRBJ2-3; D: TRBD2; V: TRBV4-3; size: .; DNA: TGCGCCAGCAGCCCCAGTAGCGGGAGCTCCACAGATACGCAGTATTTT; CDR3: CASSPSSGSSTDTQYF
J: TRBJ1-6; D: .; V: TRBV12-2; size: few; DNA: TGTGCAAGTCGCTTACACCCCGGGAATTCACCCCTCCACTTT; CDR3: CASRLHPGNSPLHF
J: TRBJ2-1; D: .; V: TRBV9; size: .; DNA: TGTGCCAGCAGCGTCGGGGTAAGCTCCTACAATGAGCAGTTCTTC; CDR3: CASSVGVSSYNEQFF
J: TRBJ1-1; D: .; V: TRBV5-1; size: .; DNA: TGCGCCAGCAGCCCCTCAGGCTCGGAAAGGACTGAAGCTTTCTTT; CDR3: CASSPSGSERTEAFF
J: TRBJ1-5; D: .; V: TRBV9; size: .; DNA: TGTGCCAGCAGCCCCCGGTCTGATCAGCCCCAGCATTTT; CDR3: CASSPRSDQPQHF
J: TRBJ1-2; D: .; V: TRBV29-1; size: few; DNA: TGCAGCGTTGACTTATTTCAGGGTTCTAACTATGGCTACACCTTC; CDR3: CSVDLFQGSNYGYTF
J: TRBJ2-4; D: .; V: TRBV7-8; size: .; DNA: TGTGCCAGCAGCTCCTCGACACTTCTAGCCAAAAACATTCAGTACTTC; CDR3: CASSSSTLLAKNIQYF
J: TRBJ2-1; D: TRBD2; V: TRBV9; size: .; DNA: TGTGCCAGCAGCGTAGAGACGGGAGGCCAGTTCTTC; CDR3: CASSVETGGQFF
J: TRBJ2-2; D: .; V: TRBV3-1/TRBV3-2; size: .; DNA: TGTGCCAGCAGCCCGCCCCCCGTCCATGGCGGCACCGGGGAGCTGTTTTTT; CDR3: CASSPPPVHGGTGELFF
J: TRBJ1-1; D: .; V: TRBV5-1; size: .; DNA: TGCGCCAGCAGCTTGGAGGGGCACGACACTGAAGCTTTCTTT; CDR3: CASSLEGHDTEAFF
J: TRBJ1-3; D: .; V: TRBV24-1; size: .; DNA: TGTGCCTCCGGAGCAGGGGCTAGAGTTGGAAACACCATATATTTT; CDR3: CASGAGARVGNTIYF
J: TRBJ2-3; D: TRBD2; V: TRBV19; size: .; DNA: TGTGCCAGTAGTATTAGACTAGCGGGCACAGATACGCAGTATTTT; CDR3: CASSIRLAGTDTQYF
J: TRBJ1-6; D: TRBD1; V: TRBV7-9; size: .; DNA: TGTGCCAGCAGCCCGGGACAGGGGTCGGACCCCCTCCACTTT; CDR3: CASSPGQGSDPLHF
J: TRBJ1-1; D: .; V: TRBV5-4; size: .; DNA: TGTGCCAGCAGCACGGGACCGGGAGCTGAAATGAACACTGAAGCTTTCTTT; CDR3: CASSTGPGAEMNTEAFF
J: TRBJ2-7; D: TRBD2; V: TRBV19; size: .; DNA: TGTGCCAGTAGTATTGTGGCGGGGGGGCCATACGAGCAGTACTTC; CDR3: CASSIVAGGPYEQYF
J: TRBJ1-1; D: TRBD1; V: TRBV3-1/TRBV3-2; size: .; DNA: TGTGCCAGCAGCCAAGGGACAGGGAGAAACACTGAAGCTTTCTTT; CDR3: CASSQGTGRNTEAFF
J: TRBJ2-2; D: .; V: TRBV19; size: .; DNA: TGTGCCAGTAGTATAGGCGAAGGGGAGCTGTTTTTT; CDR3: CASSIGEGELFF
J: TRBJ2-3; D: TRBD2; V: TRBV14; size: .; DNA: TGTGCCAGCAGCCAAGATCTAGCGGGGGGTCCCACAGATACGCAGTATTTT; CDR3: CASSQDLAGGPTDTQYF
J: TRBJ2-1; D: .; V: TRBV2; size: .; DNA: TGTGCCAGCAGTGGGGGCAGAAATGAGCAGTTCTTC; CDR3: CASSGGRNEQFF
J: TRBJ1-2; D: .; V: TRBV19; size: .; DNA: TGTGCCAGTACCCGGGTCACCTCTAACTATGGCTACACCTTC; CDR3: CASTRVTSNYGYTF
J: TRBJ1-6; D: .; V: TRBV19; size: .; DNA: TGTGCCAGTAGTAGGACAGCCGGAAGTAATTCACCCCTCCACTTT; CDR3: CASSRTAGSNSPLHF
J: TRBJ2-1; D: TRBD2; V: TRBV14; size: .; DNA: TGTGCCAGCAGCCAAGCGTCGGGGGGAGCGGGTGAGCAGTTCTTC; CDR3: CASSQASGGAGEQFF
J: TRBJ1-2; D: .; V: TRBV11-1; size: .; DNA: TGTGCCAGCAGCTTAGTGACTCAACACTATGGCTACACCTTC; CDR3: CASSLVTQHYGYTF
J: TRBJ1-6; D: .; V: TRBV12-3/TRBV12-4; size: .; DNA: TGTGCCAGCACCCAGAACAATTCACCCCTCCACTTT; CDR3: CASTQNNSPLHF
J: TRBJ1-3; D: .; V: TRBV5-1; size: .; DNA: TGCGCCAGCAGCCAGCAGGGAATTGGGGGAAACACCATATATTTT; CDR3: CASSQQGIGGNTIYF
J: TRBJ2-7; D: TRBD1; V: TRBV5-1; size: .; DNA: TGCGCCAGCAGCTTGTGGGGACAGGGGGCAAGTGAGCAGTACTTC; CDR3: CASSLWGQGASEQYF
J: TRBJ1-6; D: TRBD1; V: TRBV6-6; size: many; DNA: TGTGCCAGCAGTAAACAACGACAGGGTACTAATTCACCCCTCCACTTT; CDR3: CASSKQRQGTNSPLHF
J: TRBJ1-5; D: .; V: TRBV19; size: .; DNA: TGTGCCAGTACCCTAAGGGGACAAGTCAATCAGCCCCAGCATTTT; CDR3: CASTLRGQVNQPQHF
J: TRBJ1-6; D: TRBD1; V: TRBV6-4; size: .; DNA: TGTGCCAGCAGTGACCAGGGGGCACCCTATAATTCACCCCTCCACTTT; CDR3: CASSDQGAPYNSPLHF
J: TRBJ1-5; D: .; V: TRBV28; size: .; DNA: TGTGCCAGCAGCCCCCTTTTGAGGCCCAATCAGCCCCAGCATTTT; CDR3: CASSPLLRPNQPQHF
J: TRBJ2-2; D: .; V: TRBV6-1; size: few; DNA: TGTGCCAGCAGTGAACTAGGATCCACCGGGGAGCTGTTTTTT; CDR3: CASSELGSTGELFF
J: TRBJ2-7; D: .; V: TRBV21-1; size: .; DNA: TGTGCCAGCAGCGAAGAGGAGGTCTACTTAAAGTCCTACGAGCAGTACTTC; CDR3: CASSEEEVYLKSYEQYF
J: TRBJ2-5; D: TRBD2; V: TRBV28; size: .; DNA: TGTGCCAGCAGTTTGTTAGCGGGGGGAGGAGAGACCCAGTACTTC; CDR3: CASSLLAGGGETQYF
J: TRBJ2-7; D: TRBD1; V: TRBV19; size: .; DNA: TGTGCCAGTAGTAGAGGGACAGGGTACGAGCAGTACTTC; CDR3: CASSRGTGYEQYF
J: TRBJ1-1; D: .; V: TRBV19; size: .; DNA: TGTGCCAGTAGTATCAGGGCAGGGCTGGTCACTGAAGCTTTCTTT; CDR3: CASSIRAGLVTEAFF
J: TRBJ1-1; D: TRBD1; V: TRBV4-3; size: once; DNA: TGCGCCAGCAGCCAAGAACTTGGCCGGGACAGGGCTCGTCGAGCTTTCTTT; CDR3: CASSQELGRDRARRAFF
J: TRBJ1-4; D: TRBD1; V: TRBV5-1; size: few; DNA: TGCGCCAGCAGCCGGACAGGGGGCGATGAAAAACTGTTTTTT; CDR3: CASSRTGGDEKLFF
J: TRBJ1-1; D: .; V: TRBV5-4; size: .; DNA: TGTGCCAGCAGCTTCGAACGGAGCCGAAACACTGAAGCTTTCTTT; CDR3: CASSFERSRNTEAFF
J: TRBJ1-4; D: .; V: TRBV19; size: many; DNA: TGTGCCAGTAGTAAACAGGGAGACGCTGAAAAACTGTTTTTT; CDR3: CASSKQGDAEKLFF
J: TRBJ2-2; D: .; V: TRBV7-7; size: .; DNA: TGTGCTAGCAGCTTAAAGGCAGGGCCTGGGGGGACCGGGGAGCTGTTTTTT; CDR3: CASSLKAGPGGTGELFF
J: TRBJ2-5; D: .; V: TRBV7-8; size: once; DNA: TGTGCCAGCAGCTTAGGGACAGAAGAGACCCAGTACTTC; CDR3: CASSLGTEETQYF
J: TRBJ1-4; D: TRBD1; V: TRBV2; size: .; DNA: TGTGCCAGCAAACTAACGGGACAGTATAATGAAAAACTGTTTTTT; CDR3: CASKLTGQYNEKLFF
J: TRBJ1-1; D: TRBD1; V: TRBV5-1; size: .; DNA: TGCGCCAGCAGCTTGACAGGGGCGAACACTGAAGCTTTCTTT; CDR3: CASSLTGANTEAFF